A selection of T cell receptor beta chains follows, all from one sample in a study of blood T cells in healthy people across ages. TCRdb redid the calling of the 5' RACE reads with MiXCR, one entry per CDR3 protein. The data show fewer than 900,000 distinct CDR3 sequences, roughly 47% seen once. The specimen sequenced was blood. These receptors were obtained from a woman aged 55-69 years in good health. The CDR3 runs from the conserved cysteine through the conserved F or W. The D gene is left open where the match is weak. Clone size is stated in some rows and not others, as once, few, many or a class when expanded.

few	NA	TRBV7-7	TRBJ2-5	TGTGCCAGCAGCCAGGGAGCGAAACAAGAGACCCAGTACTTC	CASSQGAKQETQYF
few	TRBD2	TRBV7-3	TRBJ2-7	TGTGCCAGCAGCGCTCTAGCGGGGGGCTACAATGAGCAGTACTTC	CASSALAGGYNEQYF
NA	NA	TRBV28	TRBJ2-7	TGTGCCAGCAGTTTCCAATCAGGGAGATACTACGAGCAGTACTTC	CASSFQSGRYYEQYF
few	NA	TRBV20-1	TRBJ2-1	TGCAGTGCTAGGTTGGGGGCGGGGGAAGCCTACAATGAGCAGTTCTTC	CSARLGAGEAYNEQFF
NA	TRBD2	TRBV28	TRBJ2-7	TGTGCCAGCAGCAATAGCGGGAGGCTCTCCTACGAGCAGTACTTC	CASSNSGRLSYEQYF
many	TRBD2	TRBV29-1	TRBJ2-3	TGCAGCGTCGCCGGACTAGCGGGAGGAAGGGATACGCAGTATTTT	CSVAGLAGGRDTQYF
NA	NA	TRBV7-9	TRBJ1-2	TGTGCCAGCAGCTTCCCAGGGCTTAACTATGGCTACACCTTC	CASSFPGLNYGYTF
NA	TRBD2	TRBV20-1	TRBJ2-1	TGCAGTGCTAGAGGAGGGACTAGCGGGACAGAGCAGTTCTTC	CSARGGTSGTEQFF
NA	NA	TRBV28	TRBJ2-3	TGTGCCAGCACGACTCCCCCAGATACGCAGTATTTT	CASTTPPDTQYF
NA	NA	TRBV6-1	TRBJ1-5	TGTGCCAGCAGGGGAACCGGGACACCTTATAGCAATCAGCCCCAGCATTTT	CASRGTGTPYSNQPQHF
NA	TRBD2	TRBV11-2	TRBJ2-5	TGTGCCAGCAGCTTAAGGCTAGCGGGGGGTCCCTTTGAGGAGACCCAGTACTTC	CASSLRLAGGPFEETQYF
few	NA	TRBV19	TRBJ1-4	TGTGCCAGTAGATGGGGGAGCGATGGTGAAAAACTGTTTTTT	CASRWGSDGEKLFF
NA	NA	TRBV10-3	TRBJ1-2	TGTGCCATCAGTGATGCCGGGTATGGCTACACCTTC	CAISDAGYGYTF
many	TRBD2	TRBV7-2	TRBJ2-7	TGTGCCAGCAGCTTAGGCTGGTTGGGGGGGGCCTACGAGCAGTACTTC	CASSLGWLGGAYEQYF
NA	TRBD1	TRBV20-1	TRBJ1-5	TGCAGTGCTAGAGGTAGCCGCGGGACAGGGAATCAGCCCCAGCATTTT	CSARGSRGTGNQPQHF
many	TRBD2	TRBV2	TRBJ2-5	TGTGCCAGCGACCCTGGGACTAGCCGCCAAGAGACCCAGTACTTC	CASDPGTSRQETQYF
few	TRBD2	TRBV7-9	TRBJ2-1	TGTGCCAGCAGCTTAGTCCTTGGCCGGGGGGATGAGCAGTTCTTC	CASSLVLGRGDEQFF
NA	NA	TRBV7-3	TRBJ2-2	TGTGCCAGCAGCTCACGAAGTGGCACCGGGGAGCTGTTTTTT	CASSSRSGTGELFF
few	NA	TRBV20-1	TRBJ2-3	TGCAGTGCTAATCTAGGCACAGATACGCAGTATTTT	CSANLGTDTQYF
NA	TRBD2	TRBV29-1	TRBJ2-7	TGCAGCGTTGCTAGCGGGGTGTACAATGAGCAGTACTTC	CSVASGVYNEQYF
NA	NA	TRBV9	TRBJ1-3	TGTGCCAGCAGCTCCGGGGTCGTTGCCACCAGCTCTGGAAACACCATATATTTT	CASSSGVVATSSGNTIYF
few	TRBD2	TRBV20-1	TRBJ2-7	TGCAGTGCTAGAGATTTGGATGTAGCGGGCAGCTACGAGCAGTACTTC	CSARDLDVAGSYEQYF
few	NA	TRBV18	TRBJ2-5	TGTGCCAGCTCACCGTTCGGGACGGATGAAGAGACCCAGTACTTC	CASSPFGTDEETQYF
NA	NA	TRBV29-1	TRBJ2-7	TGCAGCGTTGCCCAGACAGCTTTCTACGAGCAGTACTTC	CSVAQTAFYEQYF
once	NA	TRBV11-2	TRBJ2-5	TGTGCCAGCAGCTTAGTTGCTAGCGCACTGCAAGAGACCCAGTACTTC	CASSLVASALQETQYF
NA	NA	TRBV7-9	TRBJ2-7	TGTGCCAGCAGCTTAGGGTCAGGGTACGATACGTCCGAGCAGTACTTC	CASSLGSGYDTSEQYF
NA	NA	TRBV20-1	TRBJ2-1	TGCAGTGCTAGAGATCTTAGGGAGCAGTTCTTC	CSARDLREQFF
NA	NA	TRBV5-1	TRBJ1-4	TGCGCCAGCAGACGCTTTACTAATGAAAAACTGTTTTTT	CASRRFTNEKLFF
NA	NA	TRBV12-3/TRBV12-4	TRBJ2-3	TGTGCCAGCAGGCTATTTGCCCGAGGGGCAGATACGCAGTATTTT	CASRLFARGADTQYF
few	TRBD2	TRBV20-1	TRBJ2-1	TGCAGTGCTAGAAGAGCGGGAGAGAACTATGAGCAGTTCTTC	CSARRAGENYEQFF
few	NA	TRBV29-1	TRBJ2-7	TGCAGCGTCGAACTAGGGGCTAGAGGAATGATTTACGAGCAGTACTTC	CSVELGARGMIYEQYF
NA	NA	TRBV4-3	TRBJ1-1	TGCGCCAGCAGCCAACTGGCAACGACAGGAGGGACTGAAGCTTTCTTT	CASSQLATTGGTEAFF
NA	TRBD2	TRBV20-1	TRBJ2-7	TGCAGTGCTTCGACTAGCGGGGGGGCCAGGCCCTACGAGCAGTACTTC	CSASTSGGARPYEQYF